This T cell receptor beta chain is drawn from a study of molecular identifiers for immune sequencing clone quantification (dated by TCRdb to between 2017 and 2018). Concerning the study at large: For a replicate experiment, RNA from approximately 20,000 or 100,000 naive CD8 T cells was divided into five aliquots, of which four were sequenced. This methods study used CD8 T cells to benchmark TCR RNA copy counting and molecular-identifier clustering-based TCR repertoire sequencing (MIDCIRS).

Libraries of naive CD8 T cells were generated from roughly 18,000 to 920,000 sorted cells, with 10%, 30% or 50% of the purified RNA used. On a BD FACSAria II, naive CD8 T cells were FACS-sorted as CD8+CD4-CCR7+CD45RA+ and collected into RLT Plus buffer. To test detection sensitivity, Jurkat RNA equivalent to more than 8 TCR copies was spiked into samples of roughly 17,000-1,000,000 naive CD8 T cells. CD8 T cells were enriched using RosetteSep CD8+ T Cell Enrichment Cocktail and Ficoll-Paque, and the enriched cells then underwent ACK red cell lysis. With respect to this clonotype: There is no known antigen for this receptor. Base qualities are not recorded, but no much larger clone differs from it by a single base.

What the study reported, not specific to this receptor: In CMV-specific effector cells, over 97% of molecules were held by clones above 20 RNA copies, whereas under 1% of molecules were held by such clones in naive cells. The naive libraries included spiked-in Jurkat TCR RNA (10 copies' worth), and this Jurkat TCR RNA is not part of the donor repertoire. Spiked-in Jurkat TCR RNA equivalent to a single cell was reported to be detectable even among fewer than 1.2 million naive CD8 T cells. When barcode sub-clustering was left out, chimeric consensus sequences inflated TCR diversity, with chimeras reaching as high as 47%. Highly expanded clone sizes could be underestimated if identical TCR molecules share a barcode. Approximately 2.7 recovered TCR RNA copies per cell were obtained by modeling, versus about 9 by digital PCR, implying a capture efficiency of 30% to 35%.

Library method: PCR. Sequencing was performed on a NextSeq 500. Bulk TCR libraries were made following a previously described method, with the TCR primers given in Table S5. Purification of total RNA was performed with the Qiagen AllPrep DNA/RNA kit. Before analysis, reads from multiple sequencing runs of one library were combined. The original methods were these. Reads were retained only if an exact TCR constant sequence was present, and the retained reads were trimmed to 150 nt and grouped according to their 12-nt molecular barcodes. Reads within each barcode group were sub-clustered using a 15% Levenshtein threshold, and quality-weighted consensus sequences were constructed for each RNA molecule. Non-functional sequences were removed, as were lower-count sequences one edit away from another. Based on a fit of two negative binomial distributions, barcode sub-clusters having less than 20% of the maximum read count were discarded. Using fastp trimming at Q25 and MiXCR clonotype assembly, TCRdb reanalyzed the public sequencing data and kept in-frame beta chains. Rows with a matching CDR3 protein are joined into one entry that keeps the most common DNA and genes. The V and J calls reflect TCRdb's pipeline rather than the authors' work. This sample comprises 400,000 to 600,000 distinct CDR3 sequences, around 23% of them detected only once. Jointly, the top ten make up around 0.8% of the sample.

The germline V gene (reference sequence) yields PRHDT for CDR1 and FYEKMQ for CDR2. The CDR3 runs 15 residues from the cysteine to the phenylalanine. Kept here is only the CDR3 DNA, which spans 45 bases and is read in frame from base 1. Ends trimmed: V by 4 bases, J by 4 bases; bases unmatched to a gene: 8. This receptor chain uses TRBV13 and TRBJ1-1, with 8 bases in between that match TRBD1. The source is a human donor in good health. Some libraries in this study had Jurkat cell RNA spiked in. What was sequenced was naive CD8+ T cells from blood, with Jurkat cell RNA spiked in. The sample's cell subset or site label, decoded: FACS-sorted CD8+CD4-CCR7+CD45RA+ naive T cells. The sequenced DNA is TGTGCCAGCAGCTGGGGACAGGAAAGGAGCACTGAAGCTTTCTTT. Protein translation: CASSWGQERSTEAFF. Reference TRBV13 and TRBJ1-1 genes cover what lies past the CDR3, so the full variable domain is AAGVIQSPRHLIKEKRETATLKCYPIPRHDTVYWYQQGPGQDPQFLISFYEKMQSDKGSIPDRFSAQQFSDYHSELNMSSLELGDSALYFCASSWGQERSTEAFFGQGTRLTVV.